One sample yielded the 20 T cell receptor beta chains listed below, sequenced in a study of tumor-infiltrating lymphocytes in oesophageal squamous cell carcinoma. TCRdb redid the calling of the PCR reads with MiXCR, one entry per CDR3 protein. The data show about 12,000 distinct CDR3 sequences, around half seen once. The sequencing input was esophageal tumor tissue. The receptors were gathered from a female donor with esophageal squamous cell carcinoma.

This clonotype was detected a few times. The missing conserved phenylalanine or tryptophan at the end of this CDR3 makes a read error likely. The limits of the CDR3 on the DNA are not certain, so only TCRdb's listed CDR3 is given. V is TRBV10-2 and J is TRBJ2-7; TRBD1 is the table's D call, not checked against the DNA. Germline V gene data show CDR1 as WSHSY and CDR2 as SAAADI. Both ends counted, the CDR3 spans 14 residues. The CDR3 protein is CASRKTGSGYTFGS.

The chain joins TRBV28 to TRBJ1-4; weak D call: TRBD1 (5 bases). Germline CDR1 is MDHEN and CDR2 is SYDVKM. The CDR3 totals 13 residues. Trimming pared 1 base from V and 11 bases from J, leaving 11 bases between. CDR3 sequence (DNA): TGTGCCAGCAGTTTATCCGTCAGGGTGAAACTGTTTTTT. It translates to CASSLSVRVKLFF.

The V gene is TRBV6-1, the J gene TRBJ2-1, with a possible D match to TRBD1 (5 bases). In germline, CDR1 is MNHNS, CDR2 SASEGT. The CDR3 covers 16 residues. Between the trimmed V and J ends, which lost 0 bases and 10 bases, there was a span of 19 bases. CDR3 DNA sequence: TGTGCCAGCAGTGAAGCGGGCAGGGCGAGGAACGACGAGCAGTTCTTC. Amino acid sequence: CASSEAGRARNDEQFF.

This clonotype was observed at least ten times. The CDR3 DNA reads as TGTGCCAGCAGCTTTAATGTTTACGAGCAGTACTTC. Its protein is CASSFNVYEQYF. The chain joins TRBV5-5 to TRBJ2-7; D gene ambiguous. Trimming left V 2 bases short and J 4 bases short, with 7 bases between. Germline V lookup: CDR1 SGHKS, CDR2 YYEKEE (reference sequence). The CDR3 runs to 12 residues.

V gene TRBV5-6 combines with J gene TRBJ2-5; TRBD2 aligns across 10 bases. The J call may be incorrect, as the DNA end agrees better with TRBJ2-1. The length of the CDR3 is 17 residues. Germline assignment: CDR1 SGHDT and CDR2 YYEEEE. In DNA, the CDR3 is TGTGCCAGCAGCTTGGGGCTAGCGGGAGTCCCGGGCAATGAGCAGTTCTTC. Encoded protein: CASSLGLAGVPGNEQFF.

A word on this clonotype: A much larger clonotype is one base distant, so this may be a read error. The rearrangement links TRBV4-2 to TRBJ2-7, with 9 positions matching TRBD2. The V gene's germline CDR1 is LGHNA and CDR2 YNFKEQ. The CDR3 extends over 16 amino acids. The V segment lost 1 base and the J segment 7 bases; nucleotides outside the gene matches: 11. The CDR3 loop is CASSQVLAGPPDEQYF. The CDR3 DNA reads as TGTGCCAGCAGCCAAGTTCTAGCGGGGCCTCCGGATGAGCAGTACTTC.

This clonotype was detected only once. The CDR3 nucleotides are TGTGCCAGCAGCTTAGCGTACTACAATGAGCAGTTCTTC. Amino acids: CASSLAYYNEQFF. The chain carries TRBV11-2 and TRBJ2-7; D uncertain. The end of the DNA fits TRBJ2-1 better, so the J call may be wrong. CDR1 is SGHAT, CDR2 FQNNGV, per germline. CDR3 size: 13 residues.

The V call is TRBV6-1, the J call TRBJ2-7; 10 bases fit TRBD1. The J call is in doubt because the DNA end fits TRBJ2-1 better. The germline V gene has CDR1 MNHNS and CDR2 SASEGT. The CDR3 contains 16 residues. In nucleotides, the CDR3 is TGTGCCAGCACCCCCACCGGGACAGGGGTCCAGAATGAGCAGTTCTTC. Protein: CASTPTGTGVQNEQFF.

The chain couples TRBV7-8 to TRBJ2-1, with unresolved D. The J call is uncertain, as TRBJ2-5 better fits the DNA end. CDR1 SGHVS and CDR2 FQNEAQ come from the germline V gene. The CDR3 totals 13 residues. The CDR3 loop is CASSLGVRETQYF. CDR3 DNA sequence: TGTGCCAGCAGCTTAGGGGTCCGGGAGACCCAGTACTTC.

The chain has TRBV7-2 and TRBJ2-5, with a tentative D call TRBD1 (7 bases). The better agreement between TRBJ2-7 and the DNA end casts doubt on the J call. CDR1 and CDR2 (germline): SGHTA, FQGNSA. CDR3 length equals 15 residues. The DNA for the CDR3 is TGTGCCAGCAGCTTAGTGGGCGGGACAGCCTACGAGCAGTACTTC. Encoded protein: CASSLVGGTAYEQYF.

Concerning this clonotype: Mismatch with germline at one junction end may stem from a read error. V gene TRBV7-2 combines with J gene TRBJ2-1, with TRBD1 matching 9 bases. CDR1 is SGHTA and CDR2 is FQGNSA in the germline V gene. This CDR3 has 16 amino acids. The CDR3 DNA reads TGTGCCAGCAGCTTAGTCGGGACAGGGAAAATCTACGAGCAGTACTTT. Translation: CASSLVGTGKIYEQYF.

The chain is built from TRBV6-1 and TRBJ2-3, with D possibly matching TRBD1 (6 bases). The J call could be wrong; TRBJ2-7 is a better fit for the DNA end. Germline V lookup: CDR1 MNHNS, CDR2 SASEGT. CDR3 length: 15 amino acids. The CDR3 region is CASSEQGPLSYEQYF. The CDR3 nucleotides are TGTGCCAGCAGTGAACAGGGGCCACTCTCCTACGAGCAGTACTTC.

The V gene is TRBV7-3, the J gene TRBJ2-2, with no clear D. Germline-derived CDR1 and CDR2 are SGHTA and FQGTGA. The CDR3 sequence is 14 residues long. V was pared by 8 bases and J by 1 base, with 11 bases between. CDR3 protein: CASANYRNTGELFF. In DNA, the CDR3 is TGTGCCAGCGCGAACTACCGGAACACCGGGGAGCTGTTTTTT.

The chain is built from TRBV7-2 and TRBJ2-3, with D maybe TRBD2 (5 bases). The CDR3 consists of 16 residues. Looked up from germline, CDR1 is SGHTA and CDR2 is FQGNSA. Trimming took 0 bases from V and 1 from J, leaving 11 bases between them. The CDR3 loop reads CASSLAAGQGTDTQYF. In nucleotides, the CDR3 is TGTGCCAGCAGCTTAGCCGCGGGCCAGGGCACAGATACGCAGTATTTT.

The chain has TRBV7-2 and TRBJ2-5; a possible D gene is TRBD1 (6 bases). The J call could be wrong; TRBJ2-1 is a better fit for the DNA end. Germline values: CDR1 SGHTA, CDR2 FQGNSA. This CDR3 has 14 residues. The CDR3 DNA follows: TGTGCCAGCAGCTTCGACAGGCTATCCTACGAGCAGTTCTTC. Residues: CASSFDRLSYEQFF.

The rearrangement uses TRBV7-2 and TRBJ1-1, with a weak D call TRBD1 (5 bases). Germline CDR1 is SGHTA and CDR2 is FQGNSA. The CDR3 has 13 amino acids. V was shortened by 5 bases and J by 8 bases, with 15 bases between the two germline ends. CDR3 nucleotides: TGTGCCAGCAGCGCAGGGTTAAGAGCGGAAGCTTTCTTT. This sequence encodes CASSAGLRAEAFF.

This chain uses TRBV12-3 or TRBV12-4 with TRBJ1-6; 7 bases agree with TRBD1. The junction had 14 bases not matched to a gene; V was cut back by 5 bases and J by 19 bases. The CDR3 is 13 residues long. CDR3 bases: TGTGCCAGCAGTACCGGACAGGCCTACGAGCAGCACTTT. Protein: CASSTGQAYEQHF.

There are a few counts of this clonotype. CDR3 in amino acids: CASSMGSSTSYEQYF. As DNA, the CDR3 is TGTGCCAGCAGCATGGGATCTTCCACCTCCTACGAGCAGTACTTC. This chain joins TRBV7-2 and TRBJ2-5; unclear D gene. Judging by the DNA end, TRBJ2-7 fits better; the J call may be wrong. Germline V gene sequence: CDR1 SGHTA, CDR2 FQGNSA. The CDR3 is made up of 15 amino acids.

This clonotype was seen a few times. J is TRBJ2-5 and V is TRBV7-3; a weak D match, TRBD1 (7 bases). CDR1 and CDR2 from the germline V gene are SGHTA and FQGTGA. Trimming took 3 bases from V and 5 from J, leaving 16 bases between them. The CDR3 spans 15 residues. CDR3 in DNA: TGTGCCAGCAGCTTTTCAGGGGGGTTGCAGGAGACCCAGTACTTC. This encodes CASSFSGGLQETQYF.

Remarks on this clonotype: Because the CDR3 is missing its conserved closing phenylalanine or tryptophan, this is likely a read error. The DNA is left out, because the CDR3 cannot be placed on it with certainty; the CDR3 is given as TCRdb lists it. This sequence joins TRBV6-6 and TRBJ2-5; the table names TRBD2, a call not compared with the DNA. The CDR3 extends over 17 residues, inclusive of both ends. Germline CDR1 is MNHNY and CDR2 is SVGAGI (reference sequence). The CDR3 reads CASTPTASSSYERYFGS.